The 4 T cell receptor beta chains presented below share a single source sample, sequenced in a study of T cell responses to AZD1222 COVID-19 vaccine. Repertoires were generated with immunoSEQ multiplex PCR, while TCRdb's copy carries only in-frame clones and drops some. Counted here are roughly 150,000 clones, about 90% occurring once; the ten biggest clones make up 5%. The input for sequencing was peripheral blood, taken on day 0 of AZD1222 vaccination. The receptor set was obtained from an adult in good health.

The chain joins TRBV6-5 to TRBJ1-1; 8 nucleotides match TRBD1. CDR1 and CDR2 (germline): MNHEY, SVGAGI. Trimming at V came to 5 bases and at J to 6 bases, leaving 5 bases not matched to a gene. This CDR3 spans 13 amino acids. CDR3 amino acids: CASSNVQGAEAFF. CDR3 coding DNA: TGTGCCAGCAGTAATGTACAGGGGGCTGAAGCTTTCTTT.

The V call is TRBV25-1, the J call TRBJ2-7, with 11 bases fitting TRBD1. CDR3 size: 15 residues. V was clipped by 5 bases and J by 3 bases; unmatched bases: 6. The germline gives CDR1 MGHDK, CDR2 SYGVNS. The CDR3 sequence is CASSPWTGGGYEQYF. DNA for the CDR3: TGTGCCAGCAGTCCCTGGACAGGGGGCGGCTACGAGCAGTACTTC.

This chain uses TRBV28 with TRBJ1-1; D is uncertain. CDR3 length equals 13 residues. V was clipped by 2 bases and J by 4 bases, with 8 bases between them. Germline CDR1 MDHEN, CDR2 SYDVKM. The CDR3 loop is CASSLSGPTEAFF. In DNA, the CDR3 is TGTGCCAGCAGTTTAAGTGGGCCCACTGAAGCTTTCTTT.

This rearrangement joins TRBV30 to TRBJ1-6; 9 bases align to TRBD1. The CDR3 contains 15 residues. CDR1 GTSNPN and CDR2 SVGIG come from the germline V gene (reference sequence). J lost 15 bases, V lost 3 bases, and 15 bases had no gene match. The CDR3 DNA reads TGTGCCTGGAGCACGCCCACGGGACAGGGAACAATCCTCCACTTT. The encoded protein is CAWSTPTGQGTILHF.